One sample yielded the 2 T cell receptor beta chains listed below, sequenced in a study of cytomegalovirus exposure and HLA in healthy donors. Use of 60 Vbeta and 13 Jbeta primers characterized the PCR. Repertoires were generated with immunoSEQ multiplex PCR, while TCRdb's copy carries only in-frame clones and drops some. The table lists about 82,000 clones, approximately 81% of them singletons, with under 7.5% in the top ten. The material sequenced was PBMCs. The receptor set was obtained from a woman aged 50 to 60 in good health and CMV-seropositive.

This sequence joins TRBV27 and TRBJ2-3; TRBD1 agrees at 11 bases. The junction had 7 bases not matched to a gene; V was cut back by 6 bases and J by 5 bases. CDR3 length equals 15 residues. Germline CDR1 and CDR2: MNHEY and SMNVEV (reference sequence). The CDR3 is CASRRGTGGLDTQYF. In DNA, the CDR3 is TGTGCCAGCAGAAGGGGGACAGGGGGGTTAGATACGCAGTATTTT.

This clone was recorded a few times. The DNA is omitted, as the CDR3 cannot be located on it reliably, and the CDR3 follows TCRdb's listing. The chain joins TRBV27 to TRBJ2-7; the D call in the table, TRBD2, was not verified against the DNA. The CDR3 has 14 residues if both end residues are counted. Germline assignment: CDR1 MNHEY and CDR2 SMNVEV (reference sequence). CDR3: CASSSSPSGREQYF.